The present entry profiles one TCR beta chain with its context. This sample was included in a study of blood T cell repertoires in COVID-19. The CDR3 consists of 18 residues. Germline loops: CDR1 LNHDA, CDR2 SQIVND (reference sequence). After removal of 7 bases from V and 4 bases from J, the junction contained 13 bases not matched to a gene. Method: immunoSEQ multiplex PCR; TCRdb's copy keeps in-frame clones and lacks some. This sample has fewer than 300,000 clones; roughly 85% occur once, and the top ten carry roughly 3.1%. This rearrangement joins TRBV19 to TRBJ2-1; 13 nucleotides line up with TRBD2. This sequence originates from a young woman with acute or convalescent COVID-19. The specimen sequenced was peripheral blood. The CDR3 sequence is CASTNVGLAGRDYNEQFF. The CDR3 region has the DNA TGTGCCAGTACCAACGTGGGACTAGCGGGACGGGATTACAATGAGCAGTTCTTC.